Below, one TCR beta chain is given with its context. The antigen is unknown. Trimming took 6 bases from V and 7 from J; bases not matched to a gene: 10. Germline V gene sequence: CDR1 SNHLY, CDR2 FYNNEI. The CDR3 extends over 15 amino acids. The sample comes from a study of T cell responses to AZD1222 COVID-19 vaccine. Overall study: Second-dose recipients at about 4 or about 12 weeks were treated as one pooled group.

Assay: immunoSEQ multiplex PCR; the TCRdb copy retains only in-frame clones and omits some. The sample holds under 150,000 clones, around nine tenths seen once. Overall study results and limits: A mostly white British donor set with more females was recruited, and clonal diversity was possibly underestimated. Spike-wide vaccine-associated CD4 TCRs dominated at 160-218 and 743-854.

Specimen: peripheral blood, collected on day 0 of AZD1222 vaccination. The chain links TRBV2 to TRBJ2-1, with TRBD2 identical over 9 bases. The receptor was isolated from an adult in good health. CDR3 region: CASRGRFLAGNEQFF. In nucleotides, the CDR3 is TGTGCCAGCAGGGGTCGATTTCTAGCGGGAAATGAGCAGTTCTTC.